The 26 T cell receptor beta chains below all came from one sample that was sequenced in a study of cytomegalovirus exposure and HLA in healthy donors (dated by TCRdb to about 2017). The library was obtained by the immunoSEQ multiplex PCR assay. For the multiplex PCR, a mixture combining 60 forward primers for TCR Vbeta segments and 13 reverse primers for TCR Jbeta segments was used. TCRdb carries this immuneACCESS record with in-frame sequences only. Its versions omit some clonotypes, under half of them owing to an unresolved V gene in the studies checked, with the rest unexplained. In this sample the table shows 150,000 to 200,000 clones, approximately 82% of which occur a single time. The ten most abundant clones make up 2% to 2.5% of the sample. The sequenced sample was PBMCs. These receptors originate from a woman aged 25 to 45 in good health and CMV-seronegative.

The genes are TRBV9 and TRBJ2-4, with 10 bases aligning to TRBD2. Looked up from germline, CDR1 is SGDLS and CDR2 is YYNGEE. CDR3 length equals 17 residues. J gave up 8 bases and V 4 bases, and 15 bases lay outside the gene matches. The CDR3 DNA is TGTGCCAGCAGCCCTTTCCCCTCTAGCGGGAGAGGGGACATTCAGTACTTC. Encoded protein: CASSPFPSSGRGDIQYF.

This sequence joins TRBV20-1 and TRBJ2-3; tentatively, D is TRBD2 (5 bases). V lost 6 bases to trimming and J lost 7 bases, with 11 bases between them. Germline V gene sequence: CDR1 DFQATT, CDR2 SNEGSKA (reference sequence). The CDR3 is made up of 11 amino acids. The CDR3 spells CSAGRGHTQYF. The CDR3 coding sequence is TGCAGTGCGGGGAGAGGCCATACGCAGTATTTT.

The chain links TRBV7-2 to TRBJ2-7, with D possibly being TRBD2 (6 bases). Germline assignment: CDR1 SGHTA and CDR2 FQGNSA. V lost 3 bases to trimming and J lost 0 bases, with 12 bases between them. The CDR3 loop spans 15 amino acids. In nucleotides, the CDR3 is TGTGCCAGCAGCTTCGGGACTTATAGCTCCTACGAGCAGTACTTC. This translates into CASSFGTYSSYEQYF.

The J gene is TRBJ2-2, the V gene TRBV18, with a possible D match to TRBD2 (5 bases). The V end lost 4 bases, the J end lost 1 base, and 10 bases lay between the germline ends. This CDR3 comprises 15 residues. The germline V gene has CDR1 KGHSH and CDR2 LQKENI. As DNA, the CDR3 is TGTGCCAGCTCACTCATAGAGGGGAACACCGGGGAGCTGTTTTTT. Protein product: CASSLIEGNTGELFF.

The rearrangement links TRBV7-9 to TRBJ2-7; no clear D gene. Looked up from germline, CDR1 is SEHNR and CDR2 is FQNEAQ (reference sequence). The V end was cut by 5 bases, the J end by 2 bases, with 16 bases between. This CDR3 has 15 amino acids. The CDR3 coding sequence is TGTGCCAGCAGCCTTCTAGGCCTCCCCACCTACGAGCAGTACTTC. This gives the protein CASSLLGLPTYEQYF.

The V and J genes are TRBV28 and TRBJ1-6; 7 nucleotides line up with TRBD1. The ends lost 6 bases at V and 0 bases at J; junction bases unmatched: 8. This CDR3 is built from 17 residues. The germline gives CDR1 MDHEN, CDR2 SYDVKM. The CDR3 region is CASSPEGQSSYNSPLHF. CDR3 nucleotide sequence: TGTGCCAGCAGCCCGGAGGGACAGAGCTCCTATAATTCACCCCTCCACTTT.

The chain joins TRBV9 to TRBJ1-3; TRBD1 aligns across 9 bases. There are 16 residues in the CDR3. CDR1 is SGDLS and CDR2 is YYNGEE in the germline V gene. V dropped 5 bases and J dropped 0; count of bases not matched to a gene: 6. The CDR3 bases are TGTGCCAGCAGTAGACAGGGGGTGCCCTCTGGAAACACCATATATTTT. It codes for CASSRQGVPSGNTIYF.

The chain carries TRBV5-4 and TRBJ2-3; 9 bases align to TRBD1. CDR1 and CDR2 from the germline V gene are SGHNT and YYREEE (reference sequence). The CDR3 is 15 residues long. V shed 4 bases, J shed 0 bases, and the junction held 3 bases outside the gene matches. The CDR3 sequence: CASSHGTGSTDTQYF. The CDR3 DNA follows: TGTGCCAGCAGCCATGGGACAGGGAGCACAGATACGCAGTATTTT.

As regards this clone: The junction does not match germline at one end; this may be a read error. The DNA of the CDR3 is TGTTCCAGCAGCTTATGGCTCTTAGACAGGGACCTAACCCCCTGCGAGCAGTACTTC. It codes for CSSSLWLLDRDLTPCEQYF. The chain carries TRBV7-9 and TRBJ2-7, with 7 bases lining up with TRBD1. The CDR3 contains 19 residues. Germline lookup yields CDR1 SEHNR and CDR2 FQNEAQ (reference sequence).

This clone was detected only once. This chain connects TRBV4-3 to TRBJ1-2; unclear D gene. V gave up 1 base and J gave up 8 bases, with 20 bases separating them. The CDR3 spans 16 residues. Germline V CDR1 and CDR2: LGHNA, YSLEER. The CDR3 loop is CASSQVQEQPRGGYTF. As DNA, the CDR3 is TGCGCCAGCAGCCAAGTTCAAGAGCAGCCGAGAGGGGGCTACACCTTC.

This chain uses TRBV27 with TRBJ2-1; possibly TRBD2 for D (5 bases). This CDR3 spans 15 amino acids. V was shortened by 1 base and J by 2 bases, with 9 bases between the two germline ends. Germline values: CDR1 MNHEY, CDR2 SMNVEV (reference sequence). The CDR3 loop reads CASSLFRGAYNEQFF. CDR3 bases: TGTGCCAGCAGTTTATTTCGGGGAGCCTACAATGAGCAGTTCTTC.

This rearrangement joins TRBV19 to TRBJ1-1; TRBD1 matches at 7 bases. The CDR3 length is 14 residues. The junction had 5 bases not matched to a gene; V was cut back by 3 bases and J by 4 bases. Germline CDR1 reads LNHDA; CDR2 reads SQIVND (reference sequence). The DNA for the CDR3 is TGTGCCAGTAGTATGACAGGGAGTTCCACTGAAGCTTTCTTT. Protein: CASSMTGSSTEAFF. The full variable domain, completed using reference TRBV19 and TRBJ1-1, is DGGITQSPKYLFRKEGQNVTLSCEQNLNHDAMYWYRQDPGQGLRLIYYSQIVNDFQKGDIAEGYSVSREKKESFPLTVTSAQKNPTAFYLCASSMTGSSTEAFFGQGTRLTVV.

The chain joins TRBV7-2 to TRBJ1-2; 9 bases are shared with TRBD1. The trim removed 5 bases at V and 6 bases at J, leaving 19 bases unmatched. Germline V CDR1 and CDR2: SGHTA, FQGNSA. The CDR3 spans 18 residues. The DNA for the CDR3 is TGTGCCAGCAGCCCAAAGCTAGGGACAGGGTTTTTTTCCGATGGCTACACCTTC. Translation gives CASSPKLGTGFFSDGYTF.

The rearrangement joins TRBV19 to TRBJ2-5, with 9 bases aligning to TRBD2. The J call may be faulty, since TRBJ2-7 better matches the DNA end. Germline V gene data show CDR1 as LNHDA and CDR2 as SQIVND (reference sequence). This CDR3 is built from 15 residues. In DNA, the CDR3 is TGTGCCAGTAGTAGGCGCGGGGGGGTTGGCTACGAGCAGTACTTC. Translated: CASSRRGGVGYEQYF.

Details on this clone: Other DNA sequences in the same sample also yield this CDR3. The CDR3 region has the DNA TGTGCCAGCAGCGTAGGAGGGTACACTGAAGCTTTCTTT. Translated: CASSVGGYTEAFF. The chain has TRBV9 and TRBJ1-1; no firm D call. The CDR3 is 13 amino acids. Germline V gene lookup returns CDR1 SGDLS and CDR2 YYNGEE. The V and J ends lost 0 bases and 3 bases respectively, with 6 bases between them. The complete variable domain, with remaining parts taken from reference TRBV9 and TRBJ1-1, reads DSGVTQTPKHLITATGQRVTLRCSPRSGDLSVYWYQQSLDQGLQFLIQYYNGEERAKGNILERFSAQQFPDLHSELNLSSLELGDSALYFCASSVGGYTEAFFGQGTRLTVV.

This chain uses TRBV4-3 with TRBJ2-1; 9 nucleotides agree with TRBD2. The J segment lost 5 bases and the V segment lost 0 bases, leaving 11 bases of the junction unmatched. The CDR3 is 18 residues long. Germline CDR1 LGHNA, CDR2 YSLEER. This CDR3 is CASSQDYPIGGGDNEQFF. The CDR3 DNA sequence: TGCGCCAGCAGCCAAGATTACCCTATAGGCGGGGGGGACAATGAGCAGTTCTTC.

The chain uses TRBV7-2 and TRBJ1-2, with a weak D call TRBD1 (5 bases). This CDR3 has 14 residues. The germline gives CDR1 SGHTA, CDR2 FQGNSA. Trimming cost V 2 bases and J 1 base, with 8 bases left between them. The CDR3 sequence is CASSLWGLNYGYTF. In DNA, the CDR3 is TGTGCCAGCAGCTTATGGGGCCTTAACTATGGCTACACCTTC.

The genes are TRBV4-1 and TRBJ1-2; a weak D match, TRBD1 (5 bases). Germline-derived CDR1 and CDR2 are MGHRA and YSYEKL. Trimming took off 4 bases at V and 2 bases at J, with 14 bases between the two ends. There are 15 residues in the CDR3. This chain's CDR3 is CASSLTPGGNYGYTF. The CDR3 bases are TGCGCCAGCAGCCTCACTCCCGGGGGGAACTATGGCTACACCTTC.

The CDR3 sequence: CASSRGRDGGNSPLHF. DNA for the CDR3: TGCGCCAGCAGCCGTGGCAGGGATGGCGGAAATTCACCCCTCCACTTT. This chain connects TRBV4-3 to TRBJ1-6; D might be TRBD1 (5 bases). This CDR3 spans 16 amino acids. Trimming removed 4 bases at V and 7 bases at J, with 17 bases between. Germline V gives CDR1 LGHNA, CDR2 YSLEER.

The CDR3 is CASKGNRQGTGELFF. CDR3 sequence (DNA): TGCGCCAGCAAGGGTAACCGTCAGGGCACCGGGGAGCTGTTTTTT. The rearrangement uses TRBV10-2 and TRBJ2-2; D perhaps matches TRBD1 (5 bases). Trimming stripped 7 bases from V and 4 bases from J, with 16 bases between. This CDR3 is built from 15 residues. Germline values: CDR1 WSHSY, CDR2 SAAADI.

The rearrangement uses TRBV11-2 and TRBJ1-2; 11 positions match TRBD1. Germline V gene lookup returns CDR1 SGHAT and CDR2 FQNNGV. The CDR3 has 16 residues. Germline trimming cut 0 bases from V and 4 bases from J; bases unmatched to any gene: 4. CDR3 amino acids: CASSLEGTGGLYGYTF. DNA of the CDR3: TGTGCCAGCAGCTTAGAGGGGACAGGGGGGCTCTATGGCTACACCTTC.

J is TRBJ2-2 and V is TRBV28; 8 bases match TRBD1. Germline loops: CDR1 MDHEN, CDR2 SYDVKM. This CDR3 comprises 14 residues. J gave up 1 base and V 8 bases, and 3 bases lay outside the gene matches. This CDR3 reads CASDGTGNTGELFF. CDR3 nucleotides: TGTGCCAGCGATGGGACAGGGAACACCGGGGAGCTGTTTTTT.

This chain connects TRBV5-1 to TRBJ2-1; possible D gene TRBD1, 7 bases. The CDR3 loop spans 13 amino acids. From germline, CDR1 is SGHRS and CDR2 YFSETQ. Trimming pared 0 bases from V and 9 bases from J, leaving 10 bases between. For the CDR3, the DNA is TGCGCCAGCAGCTTGGAGCAGGGGGGTGAGCAGTTCTTC. It is translated as CASSLEQGGEQFF. Complete variable domain (other parts from reference TRBV5-1 and TRBJ2-1): KAGVTQTPRYLIKTRGQQVTLSCSPISGHRSVSWYQQTPGQGLQFLFEYFSETQRNKGNFPGRFSGRQFSNSRSEMNVSTLELGDSALYLCASSLEQGGEQFFGPGTRLTVL.

This clone was observed a handful of times. The rearrangement links TRBV27 to TRBJ1-2; tentative D call: TRBD1 (5 bases). Germline values: CDR1 MNHEY, CDR2 SMNVEV (reference sequence). Trimming took 5 bases from V and 7 from J, leaving 14 bases between them. The CDR3 sequence is 13 residues long. Here the CDR3 reads CASSPRQLGGYTF. The CDR3 DNA sequence: TGTGCCAGCAGTCCCCGACAGTTAGGTGGCTACACCTTC.

The chain combines TRBV6-4 with TRBJ1-2; no clear D gene. Trimming took 0 bases from V and 3 from J, leaving 11 bases between them. This CDR3 spans 15 amino acids. Germline assignment: CDR1 MRHNA and CDR2 SNTAGT. In DNA, the CDR3 is TGTGCCAGCAGTGACTCCCCCGGGGTTGACTATGGCTACACCTTC. Translated, it gives CASSDSPGVDYGYTF.

V is TRBV28 and J is TRBJ2-7; 7 bases agree with TRBD1. Germline assignment: CDR1 MDHEN and CDR2 SYDVKM. Germline trimming cut 8 bases from V and 6 bases from J; bases unmatched to any gene: 10. The CDR3 has 13 residues. CDR3 DNA: TGTGCCAGCCGGAGACAGGGCCGGGGCGAGCAGTACTTC. Protein: CASRRQGRGEQYF.